This T cell receptor (beta chain) was sequenced during a study of cytomegalovirus exposure and HLA in healthy donors. Findings and caveats of the study: Sequence variants that were highly shared formed a cluster that was likely a sequencing artifact. The study flagged 150 to 200 TCR beta chains as cytomegalovirus-associated.

Primers for the PCR totalled 60 Vbeta and 13 Jbeta. The method was immunoSEQ multiplex PCR; TCRdb's version includes in-frame clones alone and lacks a portion of them. The top ten clones hold around 1.5% of a sample with roughly 74,000 clones, 78% of them seen once. Comments on this clone: The antigen remains unidentified.

Per germline, CDR1 LGHNA and CDR2 YNFKEQ. The CDR3 extends over 16 amino acids. V lost 4 bases, J lost 1 base, and 4 bases stayed unmatched. The rearrangement uses TRBV4-2 and TRBJ2-2, with TRBD1 matching over 9 bases. The receptor's source is a man in his forties or fifties in good health and CMV-seronegative. The sequenced sample consisted of PBMCs. CDR3 nucleotides: TGTGCCAGCAGCCGCGACAGGGGGTTGAACACCGGGGAGCTGTTTTTT. It yields the protein CASSRDRGLNTGELFF.